Here is one TCR beta chain with its context. Its antigen remains unidentified. This sample stems from a study of blood T cells in healthy people across ages. General observations from the study: No conclusive comparison of naive versus antigen-experienced cells was possible with unsorted PBMCs. Investigators viewed diversity estimates from one million T cells as underestimates, the study reported.

A second PCR, run for about 7 to 11 cycles, used a sample-barcoded 5' primer plus a J-beta primer mix. From the 5' RACE reads, TCRdb called clonotypes with MiXCR, one entry per CDR3 protein. The data show some 1.5 million distinct CDR3 sequences, 28% seen once. Germline CDR1 is SGHRS and CDR2 is YFSETQ. The CDR3 is 18 amino acids. The V and J ends lost 5 bases and 5 bases, in that order; junction bases with no gene match: 16. Sequencing was done on a sample of blood. The sequence was obtained from a woman younger than 45 in good health. The chain combines TRBV5-1 with TRBJ2-5; 12 bases are shared with TRBD2. The CDR3, as DNA: TGCGCCAGCAGTTCGGATCCCACGACTAGCGGGAGTTGGGAGACCCAGTACTTC. Encoded protein: CASSSDPTTSGSWETQYF.